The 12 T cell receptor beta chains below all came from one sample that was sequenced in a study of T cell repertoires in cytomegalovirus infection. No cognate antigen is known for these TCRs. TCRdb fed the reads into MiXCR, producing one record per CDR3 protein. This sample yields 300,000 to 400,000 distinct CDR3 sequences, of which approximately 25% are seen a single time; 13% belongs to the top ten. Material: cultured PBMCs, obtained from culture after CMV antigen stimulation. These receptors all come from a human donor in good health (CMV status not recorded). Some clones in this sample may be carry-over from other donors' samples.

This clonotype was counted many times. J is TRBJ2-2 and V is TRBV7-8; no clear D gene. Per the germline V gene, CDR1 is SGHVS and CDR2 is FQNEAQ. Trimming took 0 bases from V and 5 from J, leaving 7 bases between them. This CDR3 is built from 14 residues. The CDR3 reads CASSLAGVTGELFF. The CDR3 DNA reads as TGTGCCAGCAGCTTAGCGGGCGTGACCGGGGAGCTGTTTTTT.

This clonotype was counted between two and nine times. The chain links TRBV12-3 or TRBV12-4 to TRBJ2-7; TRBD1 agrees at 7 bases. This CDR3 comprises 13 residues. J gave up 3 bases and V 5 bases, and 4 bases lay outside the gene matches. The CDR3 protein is CASSQGQNYEQYF. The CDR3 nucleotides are TGTGCCAGCAGTCAGGGACAGAACTACGAGCAGTACTTC.

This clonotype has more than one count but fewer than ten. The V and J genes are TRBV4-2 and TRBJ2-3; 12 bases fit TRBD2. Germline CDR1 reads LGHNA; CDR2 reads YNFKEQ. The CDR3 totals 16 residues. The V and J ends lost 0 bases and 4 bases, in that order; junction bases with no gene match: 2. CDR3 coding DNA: TGTGCCAGCAGCCAAGAGACTAGCGGGAGTCCAGATACGCAGTATTTT. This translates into CASSQETSGSPDTQYF.

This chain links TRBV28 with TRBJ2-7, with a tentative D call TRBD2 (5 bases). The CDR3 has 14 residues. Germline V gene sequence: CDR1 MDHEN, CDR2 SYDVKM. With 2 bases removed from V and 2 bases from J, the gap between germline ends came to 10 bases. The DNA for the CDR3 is TGTGCCAGCAGTTTAAGCGGTTTTGCCTACGAGCAGTACTTC. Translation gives CASSLSGFAYEQYF.

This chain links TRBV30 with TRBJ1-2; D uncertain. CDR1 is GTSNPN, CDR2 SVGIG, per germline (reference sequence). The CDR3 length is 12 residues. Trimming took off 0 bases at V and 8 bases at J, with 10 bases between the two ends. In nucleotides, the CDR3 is TGTGCCTGGAGTGTATCGGTAGGGGGCTACACCTTC. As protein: CAWSVSVGGYTF.

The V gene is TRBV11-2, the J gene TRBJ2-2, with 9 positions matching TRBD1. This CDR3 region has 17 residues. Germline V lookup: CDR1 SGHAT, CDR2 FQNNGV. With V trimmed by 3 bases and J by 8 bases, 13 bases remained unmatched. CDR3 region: CASSLLSGTGPTGELFF. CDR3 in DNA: TGTGCCAGCAGCTTGTTGAGCGGGACAGGGCCTACGGGGGAGCTGTTTTTT.

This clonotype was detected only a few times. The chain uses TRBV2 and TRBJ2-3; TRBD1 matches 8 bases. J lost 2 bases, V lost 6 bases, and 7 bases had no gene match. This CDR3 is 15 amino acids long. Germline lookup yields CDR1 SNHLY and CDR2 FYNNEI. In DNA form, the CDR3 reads TGTGCCAGCAGGCCGGGACAGGCCTCCACAGATACGCAGTATTTT. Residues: CASRPGQASTDTQYF. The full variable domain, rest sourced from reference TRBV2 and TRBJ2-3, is EPEVTQTPSHQVTQMGQEVILRCVPISNHLYFYWYRQILGQKVEFLVSFYNNEISEKSEIFDDQFSVERPDGSNFTLKIRSTKLEDSAMYFCASRPGQASTDTQYFGPGTRLTVL.

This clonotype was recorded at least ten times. CDR3: CASRRTGSNTGELFF. CDR3 DNA sequence: TGTGCCAGCAGGAGGACAGGGTCGAACACCGGGGAGCTGTTTTTT. The V call is TRBV6-1, the J call TRBJ2-2, with 8 bases lining up with TRBD1. This CDR3 spans 15 amino acids. Trimming removed 6 bases from V and 0 bases from J; junction bases left unmatched: 3. The germline V gene encodes CDR1 MNHNS and CDR2 SASEGT.

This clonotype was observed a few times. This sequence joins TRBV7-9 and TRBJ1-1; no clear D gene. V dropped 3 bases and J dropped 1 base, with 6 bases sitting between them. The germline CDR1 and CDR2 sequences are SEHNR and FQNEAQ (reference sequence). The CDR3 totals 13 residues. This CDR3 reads CASSFSANTEAFF. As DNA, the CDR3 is TGTGCCAGCAGCTTTTCAGCGAACACTGAAGCTTTCTTT.

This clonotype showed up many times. The CDR3 spells CASSWGQGNTGELFF. The CDR3 DNA reads TGTGCCAGTAGCTGGGGACAGGGTAACACCGGGGAGCTGTTTTTT. The chain carries TRBV19 and TRBJ2-2; 9 bases are shared with TRBD1. Losses at the gene ends were 6 bases for V and 2 bases for J; bases not matched to a gene: 4. This CDR3 has 15 amino acids. The germline V gene has CDR1 LNHDA and CDR2 SQIVND (reference sequence).

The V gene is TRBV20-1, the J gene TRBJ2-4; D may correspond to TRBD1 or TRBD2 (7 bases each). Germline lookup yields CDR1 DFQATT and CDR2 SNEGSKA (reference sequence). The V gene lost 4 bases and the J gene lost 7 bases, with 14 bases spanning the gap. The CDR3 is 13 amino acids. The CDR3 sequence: CSAKRQGGNIQYF. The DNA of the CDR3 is TGCAGTGCTAAGAGGCAGGGGGGGAACATTCAGTACTTC.

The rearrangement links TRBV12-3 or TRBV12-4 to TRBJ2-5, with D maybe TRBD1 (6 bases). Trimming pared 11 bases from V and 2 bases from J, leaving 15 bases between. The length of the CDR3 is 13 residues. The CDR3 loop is CAVQGFEQETQYF. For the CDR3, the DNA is TGTGCCGTACAGGGTTTCGAGCAAGAGACCCAGTACTTC.